This entry lists 6 T cell receptor beta chains sequenced from one sample in a study of blood T cell repertoires in COVID-19. The assay was immunoSEQ multiplex PCR, and TCRdb's table has in-frame clones only and misses some. The sample lists tens of thousands of clones; around nine tenths were seen once. Sequences were obtained from peripheral blood. The origin of the receptors is a human donor in a cohort sampled during active COVID-19.

This sequence joins TRBV5-4 and TRBJ2-5, with TRBD2 matching 14 bases. V lost 4 bases to trimming and J lost 2 bases; unmatched junction nucleotides: 10. Germline CDR1 is SGHNT and CDR2 is YYREEE (reference sequence). This CDR3 spans 18 amino acids. CDR3 in amino acids: CASSPGLAGGLIQETQYF. The CDR3 DNA sequence: TGTGCCAGCAGCCCCGGACTAGCGGGGGGACTTATTCAAGAGACCCAGTACTTC.

This chain joins TRBV9 and TRBJ1-4; 8 positions match TRBD1. Losses at the gene ends were 3 bases for V and 7 bases for J; bases not matched to a gene: 8. Germline CDR1 SGDLS, CDR2 YYNGEE. This CDR3 comprises 15 residues. The CDR3 loop is CASSALQGVGEKLFF. As DNA, the CDR3 is TGTGCCAGCAGCGCGTTACAGGGGGTGGGTGAAAAACTGTTTTTT.

This clone has more than one count but fewer than ten. The CDR3 here is CASRVGTGPYEQYF. CDR3 DNA sequence: TGTGCCAGCAGGGTGGGGACAGGGCCCTACGAGCAGTACTTC. This chain uses TRBV5-4 with TRBJ2-7; 9 bases line up with TRBD1. The CDR3 has 14 residues. Germline-derived CDR1 and CDR2 are SGHNT and YYREEE (reference sequence). J gave up 2 bases and V 5 bases, and 5 bases lay outside the gene matches. Based on the CDR3 plus reference TRBV5-4 and TRBJ2-7, the full variable domain is ETGVTQSPTHLIKTRGQQVTLRCSSQSGHNTVSWYQQALGQGPQFIFQYYREEENGRGNFPPRFSGLQFPNYSSELNVNALELDDSALYLCASRVGTGPYEQYFGPGTRLTVT.

This rearrangement joins TRBV7-9 to TRBJ2-3; 7 bases map to TRBD2. Germline loops: CDR1 SEHNR, CDR2 FQNEAQ (reference sequence). The CDR3 sequence is 17 residues long. Trimming at V came to 5 bases and at J to 4 bases, leaving 15 bases not matched to a gene. Written as DNA, the CDR3 is TGTGCCAGCAGCCTCAAGTGGGACTACTTGAGATCAGATACGCAGTATTTT. This sequence encodes CASSLKWDYLRSDTQYF. Together with reference TRBV7-9 and TRBJ2-3, the CDR3 gives the full variable domain: DTGVSQNPRHKITKRGQNVTFRCDPISEHNRLYWYRQTLGQGPEFLTYFQNEAQLEKSRLLSDRFSAERPKGSFSTLEIQRTEQGDSAMYLCASSLKWDYLRSDTQYFGPGTRLTVL.

V is TRBV7-6 and J is TRBJ2-1, with 7 bases identical to TRBD2. Germline CDR1 is SGHVS and CDR2 is FNYEAQ. The CDR3 consists of 13 residues. Trimming took 8 bases from V and 3 from J; bases not matched to a gene: 4. CDR3 sequence: CASGGGNYNEQFF. Here the CDR3 DNA reads TGTGCCAGCGGGGGGGGTAACTACAATGAGCAGTTCTTC. Together with reference TRBV7-6 and TRBJ2-1, the CDR3 gives the full variable domain: GAGVSQSPRYKVTKRGQDVALRCDPISGHVSLYWYRQALGQGPEFLTYFNYEAQQDKSGLPNDRFSAERPEGSISTLTIQRTEQRDSAMYRCASGGGNYNEQFFGPGTRLTVL.

CDR3 loop: CASSEGHGQPQHF. For the CDR3, the DNA is TGTGCCAGCAGTGAAGGGCACGGGCAGCCCCAGCATTTT. The chain combines TRBV2 with TRBJ1-5; D is unresolved. Between the trimmed V and J ends, which lost 1 base and 7 bases, there was a span of 8 bases. The CDR3 totals 13 residues. CDR1 and CDR2 from the germline V gene are SNHLY and FYNNEI.